This T cell receptor beta chain is drawn from a study of shared clonotypes between healthy human individuals. Recent acute infections and vaccinations were absent in the healthy HIV-negative adult donors. The method was immunoSEQ multiplex PCR; TCRdb's version includes in-frame clones alone and lacks a portion of them. This table has over a million clones, about 98% appearing once. The sequencing input was naive CD4+ T cells sorted from blood. Described subset: CD45RA+ positively selected. This TCR derives from a man aged 30 to 39 in good health.

CDR3 bases: TGTGCCAGCAGCTTAGTTACCGGGACAGGGTGGTCTGGGGCCAACGTCCTGACTTTC. This translates into CASSLVTGTGWSGANVLTF. The chain is built from TRBV7-9 and TRBJ2-6; 9 bases are a match to TRBD1. Germline V gives CDR1 SEHNR, CDR2 FQNEAQ (reference sequence). There are 19 residues in the CDR3. J was trimmed by 1 base and V by 1 base; bases with no gene match: 8.